The 27 T cell receptor beta chains listed next were all sequenced from one sample in a study of shared clonotypes between healthy human individuals. The table came from immunoSEQ multiplex PCR; TCRdb's copy has only in-frame clones and leaves some out. The sample carries about 1.1 million clones, around three quarters recorded once. The sample comprised memory CD4+ T cells from PBMCs. Subset meaning: CD45RA-negative fraction. All receptors derive from a man aged 18 to 29 in good health. Some clones in this sample may be carry-over from other donors' samples.

This clone was seen only a few times. The chain carries TRBV12-2 and TRBJ2-1; TRBD2, as called in the table, went unchecked against the DNA. TRBV12-2 is a documented pseudogene. This CDR3 comprises 15 residues. The CDR3, as DNA: TGTGCAAGTCGCCCCGCGGGAGCCCTTTACAATGAGCAGTTCTTC. Residues: CASRPAGALYNEQFF.

This chain joins TRBV27 and TRBJ1-1; D is unclear. Per the germline V gene, CDR1 is MNHEY and CDR2 is SMNVEV (reference sequence). V gave up 3 bases and J gave up 7 bases, with 15 bases separating them. This CDR3 spans 14 amino acids. CDR3 coding DNA: TGTGCCAGCAGTTTCGACGGGGTTTGGGGTGAAGCTTTCTTT. Translating it yields CASSFDGVWGEAFF.

This sequence joins TRBV11-1 and TRBJ2-7; no reliable D call. Germline CDR1 reads SGHAT; CDR2 reads FQDESV (reference sequence). The CDR3 consists of 12 residues. Trimming cost V 2 bases and J 8 bases, with 10 bases left between them. DNA of the CDR3: TGTGCCAGCAGCTTACGAGGCCTCCAGCAGTACTTC. Its translation is CASSLRGLQQYF.

The V and J genes are TRBV21-1 and TRBJ1-4. TRBV21-1 is designated a pseudogene. The CDR3 extends over 14 amino acids. The CDR3 DNA reads TGTGCCAGCAACGGGGACCGCCGAGGAGAAAAACTGTTTTTT. This gives the protein CASNGDRRGEKLFF.

The J gene is TRBJ2-2, the V gene TRBV4-3, with 10 positions matching TRBD2. The V segment lost 4 bases and the J segment 6 bases; nucleotides outside the gene matches: 8. The CDR3 totals 16 residues. Germline CDR1 LGHNA, CDR2 YSLEER. The CDR3 DNA sequence: TGCGCCAGCAGCCCCCTGGCCAGCGGGAGGGCCGGGGAGCTGTTTTTT. This sequence encodes CASSPLASGRAGELFF.

V and J are TRBV5-6 and TRBJ2-7; D is unclear. This CDR3 comprises 14 residues. Germline assignment: CDR1 SGHDT and CDR2 YYEEEE. Trimming took 0 bases from V and 4 from J, leaving 11 bases between them. CDR3 coding DNA: TGTGCCAGCAGCTTGGGGACGCTTCTTTACGAGCAGTACTTC. Its protein product is CASSLGTLLYEQYF.

The chain carries TRBV28 and TRBJ2-1; perhaps TRBD2 as D (6 bases). CDR1 and CDR2 from the germline V gene are MDHEN and SYDVKM. The CDR3 runs 12 residues. Trimming took 6 bases from V and 15 from J, leaving 18 bases between them. The CDR3 DNA sequence: TGTGCCAGCAGCCCCCGTCTAGCGATTGGGTTCTTC. Protein sequence: CASSPRLAIGFF.

The chain uses TRBV6-5 and TRBJ1-1, with 9 bases that match TRBD1. V was pared by 7 bases and J by 2 bases, with 8 bases of the junction left unmatched. This CDR3 is 15 amino acids long. CDR1 MNHEY and CDR2 SVGAGI come from the germline V gene. The CDR3 region has the DNA TGTGCCAGCACCCGGGACAGGGCCTTAAACACTGAAGCTTTCTTT. It codes for CASTRDRALNTEAFF.

This rearrangement joins TRBV10-3 to TRBJ2-7, with D maybe TRBD1 (6 bases). The CDR3 consists of 14 residues. V lost 6 bases to trimming and J lost 0 bases, with 12 bases between them. In germline, CDR1 is ENHRY, CDR2 SYGVKD. In DNA form, the CDR3 reads TGTGCCATCAGCGAGACAGGTAGCTCCTACGAGCAGTACTTC. Residues: CAISETGSSYEQYF.

The chain carries TRBV19 and TRBJ2-7; possibly TRBD1 for D (7 bases). In germline, CDR1 is LNHDA, CDR2 SQIVND (reference sequence). This CDR3 spans 14 amino acids. V lost 3 bases and J lost 6, with 15 bases in between. The CDR3: CASSIQGGVVEQYF. Here the CDR3 DNA reads TGTGCCAGTAGTATTCAGGGGGGAGTGGTCGAGCAGTACTTC.

This chain connects TRBV11-1 to TRBJ2-5, with TRBD2 matching 7 bases. Germline assignment: CDR1 SGHAT and CDR2 FQDESV (reference sequence). The CDR3 spans 13 residues. Trimming at V came to 3 bases and at J to 5 bases, leaving 3 bases not matched to a gene. CDR3 in amino acids: CASSFSGEETQYF. In DNA, the CDR3 is TGTGCCAGCAGCTTCAGCGGGGAGGAGACCCAGTACTTC. The full variable domain, its missing parts supplied by reference TRBV11-1 and TRBJ2-5, is EAEVAQSPRYKITEKSQAVAFWCDPISGHATLYWYRQILGQGPELLVQFQDESVVDDSQLPKDRFSAERLKGVDSTLKIQPAELGDSAMYLCASSFSGEETQYFGPGTRLLVL.

The chain links TRBV7-2 to TRBJ1-1; perhaps TRBD1 as D (5 bases). The CDR3 consists of 15 residues. CDR1 SGHTA and CDR2 FQGNSA come from the germline V gene. V was shortened by 1 base and J by 4 bases, with 13 bases between the two germline ends. The CDR3 spells CASSLGGKWGTEAFF. CDR3 bases: TGTGCCAGCAGCTTAGGGGGGAAGTGGGGCACTGAAGCTTTCTTT.

The chain uses TRBV6-1 and TRBJ2-7, with 7 nucleotides matching TRBD1. Germline V gives CDR1 MNHNS, CDR2 SASEGT. The V segment lost 10 bases and the J segment 7 bases; nucleotides outside the gene matches: 10. The CDR3 contains 12 residues. CDR3 nucleotide sequence: TGTGCCACGTCATCACAGGGGTTTGAGCAGTACTTC. Its translation is CATSSQGFEQYF.

This clone has only a few counts. The chain couples TRBV6-5 to TRBJ2-1; a weak D match, TRBD1 (6 bases). V was shortened by 3 bases and J by 0 bases, with 12 bases between the two germline ends. The CDR3 length is 16 residues. From germline, CDR1 is MNHEY and CDR2 SVGAGI. The CDR3 sequence: CASSYRTASSYNEQFF. In nucleotides, the CDR3 is TGTGCCAGCAGTTATCGGACAGCCAGCTCCTACAATGAGCAGTTCTTC.

The rearrangement uses TRBV28 and TRBJ2-7; 14 positions agree with TRBD2. Germline CDR1 MDHEN, CDR2 SYDVKM. The junction had 6 bases not matched to a gene; V was cut back by 4 bases and J by 4 bases. The CDR3 runs to 16 residues. CDR3 in DNA: TGTGCCAGCAGTTCGGGACTAGCGGGAGTAGGATACGAGCAGTACTTC. Residues: CASSSGLAGVGYEQYF.

The chain combines TRBV5-4 with TRBJ1-5, with a possible D match to TRBD1 (5 bases). Deletions cut 0 bases from V and 0 bases from J, with 7 bases between. Germline V CDR1 and CDR2: SGHNT, YYREEE (reference sequence). The CDR3 runs to 15 residues. For the CDR3, the DNA is TGTGCCAGCAGCTTGGACGGACATAGCAATCAGCCCCAGCATTTT. Translating gives CASSLDGHSNQPQHF.

The gene calls are TRBV7-2 and TRBJ2-3, with D perhaps TRBD2 (6 bases). CDR1 and CDR2 from the germline V gene are SGHTA and FQGNSA. V was pared by 6 bases and J by 8 bases, with 18 bases between. This CDR3 has 14 amino acids. The CDR3 loop reads CASSPTRDSSTQYF. CDR3 DNA sequence: TGTGCCAGCAGTCCTACCCGGGACTCGAGTACGCAGTATTTT.

This rearrangement joins TRBV15 to TRBJ2-5; D is possibly TRBD1 or TRBD2 (5 bases each). The CDR3 is 16 residues long. Germline-derived CDR1 and CDR2 are LNHNV and YYDKDF (reference sequence). The V gene lost 1 base and the J gene lost 3 bases, with 15 bases spanning the gap. The CDR3 nucleotides read TGTGCCACCAGCAGAGCCTCCGGGACGGAGAAAGAGACCCAGTACTTC. Protein: CATSRASGTEKETQYF.

This clone was recorded a few times. The chain employs TRBV7-2 and TRBJ2-1; D perhaps matches TRBD1 (6 bases). Germline assignment: CDR1 SGHTA and CDR2 FQGNSA. The CDR3 has 17 residues. Deletions cut 3 bases from V and 6 bases from J, with 21 bases between. The CDR3 DNA reads TGTGCCAGCAGCTTCTACCCCAACCGACAGGCTGGCAATGAGCAGTTCTTC. It codes for CASSFYPNRQAGNEQFF.

The rearrangement uses TRBV30 and TRBJ2-7, with no clear D. V was shortened by 5 bases and J by 6 bases, with 17 bases between the two germline ends. This CDR3 region has 13 residues. CDR1 GTSNPN and CDR2 SVGIG come from the germline V gene (reference sequence). In DNA, the CDR3 is TGTGCCTGGGGTGGGTTCCTATTGAGCGAGCAGTACTTC. Translation: CAWGGFLLSEQYF.

V and J are TRBV7-9 and TRBJ2-7; 9 bases fit TRBD1. CDR1 and CDR2 (germline): SEHNR, FQNEAQ (reference sequence). The CDR3 runs to 16 residues. Trimming cost V 2 bases and J 3 bases; bases outside gene matches: 8. CDR3 DNA: TGTGCCAGCAGCTTATCCTCCGGGACAGGGTTCTACGAGCAGTACTTC. Translated: CASSLSSGTGFYEQYF.

This clone was seen a single time. The chain links TRBV7-2 to TRBJ1-3, with unresolved D. This CDR3 comprises 14 residues. Germline CDR1 is SGHTA and CDR2 is FQGNSA. Trimming pared 1 base from V and 1 base from J, leaving 5 bases between. CDR3 bases: TGTGCCAGCAGCTTAGTCATGTCTGGAAACACCATATATTTT. This sequence encodes CASSLVMSGNTIYF.

The rearrangement links TRBV19 to TRBJ2-2; perhaps TRBD2 as D (6 bases). V lost 1 base and J 5 bases, leaving 11 bases between the germline ends. CDR1 is LNHDA, CDR2 SQIVND, per germline (reference sequence). The CDR3 covers 15 residues. The CDR3 DNA reads as TGTGCCAGTAGTATAGCACCCGGAGGGACCGGGGAGCTGTTTTTT. Its translation is CASSIAPGGTGELFF.

The J gene is TRBJ2-6, the V gene TRBV4-1; unclear D gene. The germline V and J ends were trimmed by 3 bases and 1 base, with 7 bases remaining between them. This CDR3 is built from 15 residues. The V gene's germline CDR1 is MGHRA and CDR2 YSYEKL. The CDR3 reads CASSHGRSGANVLTF. CDR3 nucleotide sequence: TGCGCCAGCAGCCATGGCCGTTCTGGGGCCAACGTCCTGACTTTC.

In its sample, this clone was seen once. Other DNA sequences in the sample encode the same CDR3. This chain connects TRBV28 to TRBJ2-3; D assignment may be TRBD1 or TRBD2 (5 bases each). Germline loops: CDR1 MDHEN, CDR2 SYDVKM. This CDR3 comprises 13 residues. V dropped 2 bases and J dropped 3 bases, with 6 bases sitting between them. CDR3 region: CASSLGTTDTQYF. CDR3 coding DNA: TGTGCCAGCAGTTTAGGGACGACAGATACGCAGTATTTT.

The V call is TRBV19, the J call TRBJ1-1, with D unresolved. The CDR3 is 15 residues long. Germline loops: CDR1 LNHDA, CDR2 SQIVND (reference sequence). V lost 5 bases, J lost 4 bases, and 17 bases lay in between. The CDR3 sequence is CASSWGRPGVTEAFF. In DNA, the CDR3 is TGTGCCAGTAGTTGGGGTCGTCCTGGGGTCACTGAAGCTTTCTTT.

The V and J genes are TRBV7-2 and TRBJ2-2, with D tentatively TRBD1 (5 bases). Germline V CDR1 and CDR2: SGHTA, FQGNSA. V was cut by 5 bases and J by 1 base, with 11 bases left in between. CDR3 size: 15 residues. The CDR3 DNA sequence: TGTGCCAGCAGCATCCGTACAGGGAACACCGGGGAGCTGTTTTTT. Protein product: CASSIRTGNTGELFF.